This T cell receptor (beta chain) was sequenced during a study of T-cell reconstitution after alpha-beta-depleted transplantation in children. Germline loops: CDR1 LGHDT, CDR2 YNNKEL (reference sequence). The J segment lost 10 bases and the V segment lost 2 bases, leaving 8 bases of the junction unmatched. The CDR3 consists of 14 residues. Using unique molecular identifiers, the investigators prepared the TCRbeta library. TCRdb recomputed calls from the PCR reads with MiXCR, one row per CDR3 protein. The table includes roughly 400,000 distinct CDR3 sequences, 43% detected once. The rearrangement links TRBV3-1 to TRBJ1-1, with 9 bases aligning to TRBD1. The clonotype originates from a girl aged 2-10 years with aplastic anemia, due to receive a stem cell transplant. The material sequenced was PBMCs, taken before TCRalphabeta/CD19-depleted stem cell transplant. Written as DNA, the CDR3 is TGTGCCAGCAGCCAAAAGGGGACAGGGTATGGAGCTTTCTTT. Its protein is CASSQKGTGYGAFF.